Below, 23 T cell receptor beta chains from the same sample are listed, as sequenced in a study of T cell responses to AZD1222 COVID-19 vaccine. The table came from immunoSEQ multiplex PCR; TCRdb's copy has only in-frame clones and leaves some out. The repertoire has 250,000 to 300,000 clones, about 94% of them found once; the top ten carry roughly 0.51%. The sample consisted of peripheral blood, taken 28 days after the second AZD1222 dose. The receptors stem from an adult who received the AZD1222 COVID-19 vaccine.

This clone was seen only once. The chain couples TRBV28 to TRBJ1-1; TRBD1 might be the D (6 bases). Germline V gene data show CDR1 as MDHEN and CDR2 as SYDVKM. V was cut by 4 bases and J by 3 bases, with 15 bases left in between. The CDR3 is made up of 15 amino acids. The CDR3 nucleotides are TGTGCCAGCAGTTCCCCCAGGGGTAAGGACACTGAAGCTTTCTTT. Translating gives CASSSPRGKDTEAFF.

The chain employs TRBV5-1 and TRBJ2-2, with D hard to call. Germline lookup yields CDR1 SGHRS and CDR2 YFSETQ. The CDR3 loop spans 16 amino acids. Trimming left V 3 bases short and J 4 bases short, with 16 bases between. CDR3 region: CASSSNGPLITGELFF. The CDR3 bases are TGCGCCAGCAGCTCCAATGGGCCCCTAATCACCGGGGAGCTGTTTTTT.

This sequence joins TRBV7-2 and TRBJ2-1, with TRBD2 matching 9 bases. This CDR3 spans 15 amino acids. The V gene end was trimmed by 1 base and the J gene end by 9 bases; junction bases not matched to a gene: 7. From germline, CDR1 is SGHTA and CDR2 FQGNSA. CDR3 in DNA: TGTGCCAGCAGCTTAGAGAGTAGCGGGAGAATTGAGCAGTTCTTC. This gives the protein CASSLESSGRIEQFF. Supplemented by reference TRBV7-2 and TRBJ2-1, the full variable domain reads GAGVSQSPSNKVTEKGKDVELRCDPISGHTALYWYRQSLGQGLEFLIYFQGNSAPDKSGLPSDRFSAERTGGSVSTLTIQRTQQEDSAVYLCASSLESSGRIEQFFGPGTRLTVL.

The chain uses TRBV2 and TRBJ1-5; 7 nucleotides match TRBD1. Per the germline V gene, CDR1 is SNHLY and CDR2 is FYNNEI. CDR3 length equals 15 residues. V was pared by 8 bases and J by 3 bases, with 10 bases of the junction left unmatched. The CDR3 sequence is CASLKDRALNQPQHF. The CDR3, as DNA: TGTGCCAGCCTAAAAGACAGGGCACTCAATCAGCCCCAGCATTTT.

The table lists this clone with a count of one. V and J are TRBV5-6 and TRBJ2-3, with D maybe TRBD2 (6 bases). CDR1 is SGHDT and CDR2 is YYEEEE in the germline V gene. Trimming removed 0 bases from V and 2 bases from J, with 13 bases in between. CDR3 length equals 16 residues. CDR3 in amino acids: CASSLVVSGDTDTQYF. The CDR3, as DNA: TGTGCCAGCAGCTTGGTGGTTAGCGGAGACACAGATACGCAGTATTTT. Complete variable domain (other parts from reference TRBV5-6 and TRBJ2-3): DAGVTQSPTHLIKTRGQQVTLRCSPKSGHDTVSWYQQALGQGPQFIFQYYEEEERQRGNFPDRFSGHQFPNYSSELNVNALLLGDSALYLCASSLVVSGDTDTQYFGPGTRLTVL.

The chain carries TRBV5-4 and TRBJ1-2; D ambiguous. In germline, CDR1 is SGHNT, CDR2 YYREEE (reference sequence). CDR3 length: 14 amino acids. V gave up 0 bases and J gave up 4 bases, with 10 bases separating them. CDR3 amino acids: CASSLGVGSYGYTF. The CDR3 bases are TGTGCCAGCAGCTTGGGAGTGGGATCCTATGGCTACACCTTC.

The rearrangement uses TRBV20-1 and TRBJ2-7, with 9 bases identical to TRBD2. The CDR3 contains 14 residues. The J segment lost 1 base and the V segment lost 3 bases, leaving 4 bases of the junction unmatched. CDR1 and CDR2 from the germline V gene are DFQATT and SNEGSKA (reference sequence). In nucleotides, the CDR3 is TGCAGTGCTAGTAGGACTAGCGATTCCTACGAGCAGTACTTC. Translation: CSASRTSDSYEQYF.

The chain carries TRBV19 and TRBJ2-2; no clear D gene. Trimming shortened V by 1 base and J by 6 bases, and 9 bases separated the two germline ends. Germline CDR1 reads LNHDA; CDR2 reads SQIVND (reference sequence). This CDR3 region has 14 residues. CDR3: CASSIVEFAGELFF. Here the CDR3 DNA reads TGTGCCAGTAGTATAGTTGAGTTTGCCGGGGAGCTGTTTTTT.

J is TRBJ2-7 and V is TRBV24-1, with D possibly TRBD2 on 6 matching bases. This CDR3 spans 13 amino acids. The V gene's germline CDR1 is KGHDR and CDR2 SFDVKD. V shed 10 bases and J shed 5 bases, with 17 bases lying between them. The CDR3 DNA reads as TGTGCCACAACCTCGGGACTGACGAACGAGCAGTACTTC. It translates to CATTSGLTNEQYF.

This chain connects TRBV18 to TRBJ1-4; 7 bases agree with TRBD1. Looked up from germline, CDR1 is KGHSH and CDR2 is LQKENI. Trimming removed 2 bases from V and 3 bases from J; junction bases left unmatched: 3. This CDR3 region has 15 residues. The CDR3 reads CASSPRQGPNEKLFF. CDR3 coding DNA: TGTGCCAGCTCACCAAGACAGGGACCTAATGAAAAACTGTTTTTT.

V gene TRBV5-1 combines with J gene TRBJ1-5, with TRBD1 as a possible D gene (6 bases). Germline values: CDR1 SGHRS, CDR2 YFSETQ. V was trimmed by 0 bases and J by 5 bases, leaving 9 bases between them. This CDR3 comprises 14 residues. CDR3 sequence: CASSLEGGDQPQHF. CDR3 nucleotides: TGCGCCAGCAGCTTGGAGGGGGGAGATCAGCCCCAGCATTTT.

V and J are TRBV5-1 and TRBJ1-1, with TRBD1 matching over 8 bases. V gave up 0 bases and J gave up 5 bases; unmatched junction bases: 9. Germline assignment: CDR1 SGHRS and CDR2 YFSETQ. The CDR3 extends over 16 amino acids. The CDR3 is CASSLAGVDRETEAFF. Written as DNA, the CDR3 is TGCGCCAGCAGCTTGGCCGGAGTGGACAGGGAAACTGAAGCTTTCTTT. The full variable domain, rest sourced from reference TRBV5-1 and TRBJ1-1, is KAGVTQTPRYLIKTRGQQVTLSCSPISGHRSVSWYQQTPGQGLQFLFEYFSETQRNKGNFPGRFSGRQFSNSRSEMNVSTLELGDSALYLCASSLAGVDRETEAFFGQGTRLTVV.

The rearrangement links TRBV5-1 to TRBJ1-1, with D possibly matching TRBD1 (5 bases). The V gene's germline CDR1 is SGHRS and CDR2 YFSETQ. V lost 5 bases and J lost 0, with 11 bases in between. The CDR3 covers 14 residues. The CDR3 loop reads CASSEDSMNTEAFF. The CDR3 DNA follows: TGCGCCAGCAGTGAAGACAGCATGAACACTGAAGCTTTCTTT.

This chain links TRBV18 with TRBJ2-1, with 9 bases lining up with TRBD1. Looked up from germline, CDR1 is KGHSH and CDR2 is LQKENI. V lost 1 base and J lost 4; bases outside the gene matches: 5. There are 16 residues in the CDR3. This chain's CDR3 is CASSPQTGGAYNEQFF. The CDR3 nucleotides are TGTGCCAGCTCACCACAGACAGGGGGGGCTTACAATGAGCAGTTCTTC.

CDR3: CASSPGGSQETQYF. The CDR3 nucleotides are TGCGCCAGCAGCCCGGGCGGGTCCCAAGAGACCCAGTACTTC. The chain has TRBV5-1 and TRBJ2-5; TRBD2 is a possible D gene (5 bases). The CDR3 extends over 14 amino acids. The V and J ends lost 4 bases and 1 base respectively, with 11 bases between them. Germline V lookup: CDR1 SGHRS, CDR2 YFSETQ.

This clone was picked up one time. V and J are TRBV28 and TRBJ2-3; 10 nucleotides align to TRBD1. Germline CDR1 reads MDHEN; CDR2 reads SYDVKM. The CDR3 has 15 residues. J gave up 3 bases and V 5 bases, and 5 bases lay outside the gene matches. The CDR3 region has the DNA TGTGCCAGCAGTAGACCGGGACAGGGGACAGATACGCAGTATTTT. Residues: CASSRPGQGTDTQYF.

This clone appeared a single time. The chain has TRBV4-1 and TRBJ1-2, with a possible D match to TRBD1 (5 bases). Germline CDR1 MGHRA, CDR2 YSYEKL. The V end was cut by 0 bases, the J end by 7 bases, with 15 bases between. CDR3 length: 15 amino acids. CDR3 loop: CASSQDPGTAGGYTF. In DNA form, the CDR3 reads TGCGCCAGCAGCCAAGACCCCGGGACGGCGGGTGGCTACACCTTC.

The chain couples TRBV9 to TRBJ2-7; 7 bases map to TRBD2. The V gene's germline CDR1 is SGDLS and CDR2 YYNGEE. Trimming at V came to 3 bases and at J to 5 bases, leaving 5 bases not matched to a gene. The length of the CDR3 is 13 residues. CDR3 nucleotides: TGTGCCAGCAGCGGCGGACTAGACGACGAGCAGTACTTC. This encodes CASSGGLDDEQYF.

CDR3 region: CASSFNIGETQYF. In DNA form, the CDR3 reads TGTGCCAGCAGCTTCAATATAGGAGAGACCCAGTACTTC. The chain combines TRBV7-7 with TRBJ2-5; D is uncertain. The CDR3 totals 13 residues. The V and J ends lost 3 bases and 4 bases respectively, with 9 bases between them. From germline, CDR1 is SSHAT and CDR2 FNYEAQ (reference sequence).

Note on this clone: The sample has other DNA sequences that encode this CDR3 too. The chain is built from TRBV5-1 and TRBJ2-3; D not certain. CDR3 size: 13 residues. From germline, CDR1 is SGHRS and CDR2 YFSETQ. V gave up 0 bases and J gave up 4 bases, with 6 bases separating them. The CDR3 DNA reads TGCGCCAGCAGCTTGGAGGGCGCAGATACGCAGTATTTT. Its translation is CASSLEGADTQYF.

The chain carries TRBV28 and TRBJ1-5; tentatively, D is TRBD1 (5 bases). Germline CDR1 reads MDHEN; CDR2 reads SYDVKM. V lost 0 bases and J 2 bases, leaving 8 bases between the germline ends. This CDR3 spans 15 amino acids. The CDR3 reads CASSLWAGGNQPQHF. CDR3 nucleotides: TGTGCCAGCAGTTTATGGGCGGGGGGCAATCAGCCCCAGCATTTT.

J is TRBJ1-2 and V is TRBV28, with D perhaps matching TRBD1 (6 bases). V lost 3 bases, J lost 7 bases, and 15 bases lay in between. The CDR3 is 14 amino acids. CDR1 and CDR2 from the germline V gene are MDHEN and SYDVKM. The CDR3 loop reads CASSFPGVRIGYTF. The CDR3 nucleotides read TGTGCCAGCAGTTTTCCAGGGGTTAGAATTGGCTACACCTTC.

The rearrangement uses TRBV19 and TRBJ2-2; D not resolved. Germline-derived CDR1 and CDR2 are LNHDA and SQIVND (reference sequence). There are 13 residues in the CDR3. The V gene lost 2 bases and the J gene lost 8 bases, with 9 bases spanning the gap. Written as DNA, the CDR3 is TGTGCCAGTAGTATAAGAAGGGTTGGGGAGCTGTTTTTT. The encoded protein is CASSIRRVGELFF. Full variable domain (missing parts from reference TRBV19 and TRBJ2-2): DGGITQSPKYLFRKEGQNVTLSCEQNLNHDAMYWYRQDPGQGLRLIYYSQIVNDFQKGDIAEGYSVSREKKESFPLTVTSAQKNPTAFYLCASSIRRVGELFFGEGSRLTVL.